These T cell receptor beta chains were read from a single sample in a study. TCRdb redid the calling of the 5' RACE reads with MiXCR, one entry per CDR3 protein. The data hold 60,000 to 65,000 distinct CDR3 sequences, with 22% observed a single time. Input material: memory CD4+ T cells sorted from a lymph node. The origin of the receptors is a female donor with breast cancer. Each CDR3 is given with its conserved first and last residue. Each record gives: V gene, clone size, J gene, D gene, CDR3 protein, CDR3 DNA. The D gene is left open where the match is weak. Part of the rows lack a size; the others show once, few, many or a class for expanded clones.

V gene: TRBV29-1; clone size: few; J gene: TRBJ2-3; D gene: .; CDR3 protein: CSESMGETQYF; CDR3 DNA: TGCAGCGAATCTATGGGGGAGACGCAGTATTTT
V gene: TRBV5-1; clone size: many; J gene: TRBJ2-1; D gene: .; CDR3 protein: CASSNSLTPEQFF; CDR3 DNA: TGCGCCAGCAGCAATTCTTTAACTCCTGAGCAGTTCTTC
V gene: TRBV7-2; clone size: .; J gene: TRBJ2-3; D gene: TRBD2; CDR3 protein: CASSREVVDTQYF; CDR3 DNA: TGTGCCAGCAGCCGGGAGGTAGTAGATACGCAGTATTTT
V gene: TRBV5-1; clone size: many; J gene: TRBJ2-1; D gene: TRBD2; CDR3 protein: CASSLTSGPVDEQFF; CDR3 DNA: TGCGCCAGCAGCTTGACTAGCGGGCCCGTGGATGAGCAGTTCTTC
V gene: TRBV20-1; clone size: many; J gene: TRBJ1-5; D gene: .; CDR3 protein: CSALPVRVGEPQHF; CDR3 DNA: TGCAGTGCTTTACCCGTCCGCGTAGGAGAGCCCCAGCATTTT
V gene: TRBV29-1; clone size: .; J gene: TRBJ1-3; D gene: .; CDR3 protein: CSVGGSGNTIYF; CDR3 DNA: TGCAGCGTTGGGGGATCTGGAAACACCATATATTTT
V gene: TRBV7-9; clone size: .; J gene: TRBJ2-7; D gene: TRBD1; CDR3 protein: CASSLWDRGNEQYF; CDR3 DNA: TGTGCCAGCAGCTTATGGGACAGGGGAAACGAGCAGTACTTC
V gene: TRBV12-3/TRBV12-4; clone size: few; J gene: TRBJ2-4; D gene: .; CDR3 protein: CASSAPGRGAKNIQYF; CDR3 DNA: TGTGCCAGCAGTGCTCCCGGAAGGGGAGCCAAAAACATTCAGTACTTC
V gene: TRBV20-1; clone size: .; J gene: TRBJ2-7; D gene: TRBD1; CDR3 protein: CSARKTGTGYYEQYF; CDR3 DNA: TGCAGTGCTAGAAAAACCGGGACAGGGTATTACGAGCAGTACTTC
V gene: TRBV7-6; clone size: medium-sized; J gene: TRBJ2-1; D gene: TRBD1; CDR3 protein: CASSLVGTVNEQFF; CDR3 DNA: TGTGCCAGCAGCTTAGTCGGGACAGTGAATGAGCAGTTCTTC
V gene: TRBV9; clone size: few; J gene: TRBJ2-7; D gene: TRBD2; CDR3 protein: CASSVGEGYEQYF; CDR3 DNA: TGTGCCAGCAGCGTGGGGGAGGGGTACGAGCAGTACTTC
V gene: TRBV4-3; clone size: few; J gene: TRBJ2-6; D gene: .; CDR3 protein: CASSQDVTVSGANVLTF; CDR3 DNA: TGCGCCAGCAGCCAAGATGTGACTGTCTCTGGGGCCAACGTCCTGACTTTC
V gene: TRBV5-1; clone size: .; J gene: TRBJ1-2; D gene: .; CDR3 protein: CASSLENFSYGYTF; CDR3 DNA: TGCGCCAGCAGCTTGGAAAACTTTTCCTATGGCTACACCTTC
V gene: TRBV7-2; clone size: .; J gene: TRBJ1-2; D gene: .; CDR3 protein: CASTFPPPAGGYTF; CDR3 DNA: TGTGCCAGCACCTTTCCACCACCCGCGGGTGGCTACACCTTC
V gene: TRBV29-1; clone size: .; J gene: TRBJ2-1; D gene: .; CDR3 protein: CSVVEVEQFF; CDR3 DNA: TGCAGCGTTGTAGAGGTTGAGCAGTTCTTC
V gene: TRBV5-1; clone size: .; J gene: TRBJ2-1; D gene: TRBD2; CDR3 protein: CASSTTSGSNEQFF; CDR3 DNA: TGCGCCAGCAGTACGACTAGCGGGAGCAATGAGCAGTTCTTC
V gene: TRBV12-3/TRBV12-4; clone size: .; J gene: TRBJ1-2; D gene: .; CDR3 protein: CASSLHREPTYYGYTF; CDR3 DNA: TGTGCCAGCAGTTTACACAGGGAGCCAACCTACTATGGCTACACCTTC
V gene: TRBV20-1; clone size: .; J gene: TRBJ1-3; D gene: .; CDR3 protein: CRARTGGADTIYF; CDR3 DNA: TGCAGGGCTAGAACGGGGGGAGCGGACACCATATATTTT
V gene: TRBV15; clone size: many; J gene: TRBJ2-5; D gene: .; CDR3 protein: CATSRGQGGLTQYF; CDR3 DNA: TGTGCCACCAGCAGAGGACAGGGAGGGTTGACCCAGTACTTC
V gene: TRBV5-4; clone size: .; J gene: TRBJ1-4; D gene: .; CDR3 protein: CASSPMGGMRANEKLFF; CDR3 DNA: TGTGCCAGCAGCCCTATGGGGGGGATGAGGGCTAATGAAAAACTGTTTTTT
V gene: TRBV28; clone size: .; J gene: TRBJ2-1; D gene: TRBD2; CDR3 protein: CASSRPGLAGDEQFF; CDR3 DNA: TGTGCCAGCAGCCGACCAGGACTAGCGGGAGATGAGCAGTTCTTC
V gene: TRBV7-2; clone size: .; J gene: TRBJ2-7; D gene: .; CDR3 protein: CASSLVTVYEQYF; CDR3 DNA: TGTGCCAGCAGCTTAGTTACAGTATACGAGCAGTACTTC
V gene: TRBV5-1; clone size: few; J gene: TRBJ2-5; D gene: .; CDR3 protein: CASSLQVTGAEEETQYF; CDR3 DNA: TGCGCCAGCAGCTTGCAGGTAACGGGGGCAGAGGAGGAGACCCAGTACTTC
V gene: TRBV5-1; clone size: .; J gene: TRBJ2-3; D gene: TRBD2; CDR3 protein: CASSRLAGSDTQYF; CDR3 DNA: TGCGCCAGCAGTAGGCTAGCGGGATCAGATACGCAGTATTTT
V gene: TRBV20-1; clone size: many; J gene: TRBJ2-4; D gene: .; CDR3 protein: CSAHFHRGIQYF; CDR3 DNA: TGCAGTGCTCACTTCCATAGGGGCATTCAGTACTTC
V gene: TRBV7-2; clone size: many; J gene: TRBJ2-1; D gene: TRBD2; CDR3 protein: CASRPGASGSFNEQFF; CDR3 DNA: TGTGCCAGCCGCCCAGGGGCTAGCGGGTCTTTCAATGAGCAGTTCTTC
V gene: TRBV2; clone size: .; J gene: TRBJ1-1; D gene: TRBD1; CDR3 protein: CASIAGGGEAFF; CDR3 DNA: TGTGCCAGCATCGCAGGGGGCGGTGAAGCTTTCTTT
V gene: TRBV29-1; clone size: few; J gene: TRBJ1-1; D gene: .; CDR3 protein: CSVGWGRDTEAFF; CDR3 DNA: TGCAGCGTGGGGTGGGGCAGGGACACTGAAGCTTTCTTT
V gene: TRBV20-1; clone size: many; J gene: TRBJ2-1; D gene: .; CDR3 protein: CSARLRTSRNEQFF; CDR3 DNA: TGCAGTGCTAGACTACGGACCTCGCGGAATGAGCAGTTCTTC
V gene: TRBV9; clone size: many; J gene: TRBJ2-7; D gene: TRBD2; CDR3 protein: CASSGGTSGLYEQYF; CDR3 DNA: TGTGCCAGCAGCGGGGGGACTAGCGGCCTCTACGAGCAGTACTTC
V gene: TRBV5-1; clone size: .; J gene: TRBJ1-1; D gene: TRBD1; CDR3 protein: CASSRGGVDRINMNTEAFF; CDR3 DNA: TGCGCCAGCAGCCGCGGTGGAGTGGACAGGATTAACATGAACACTGAAGCTTTCTTT
V gene: TRBV20-1; clone size: .; J gene: TRBJ1-1; D gene: .; CDR3 protein: CSAEFLGGRNTEAFF; CDR3 DNA: TGCAGTGCGGAATTTTTGGGAGGGCGGAACACTGAAGCTTTCTTT
V gene: TRBV7-2; clone size: .; J gene: TRBJ2-2; D gene: .; CDR3 protein: CASSLWRNTGELFF; CDR3 DNA: TGTGCCAGCAGCTTATGGCGGAACACCGGGGAGCTGTTTTTT
V gene: TRBV28; clone size: many; J gene: TRBJ1-2; D gene: .; CDR3 protein: CASSTFTGASNYGYTF; CDR3 DNA: TGTGCCAGCAGCACCTTCACGGGGGCCTCTAACTATGGCTACACCTTC
V gene: TRBV5-1; clone size: many; J gene: TRBJ2-5; D gene: .; CDR3 protein: CASSLAFEETQYF; CDR3 DNA: TGCGCCAGCAGCTTGGCCTTTGAAGAGACCCAGTACTTC
V gene: TRBV6-5; clone size: many; J gene: TRBJ2-7; D gene: TRBD2; CDR3 protein: CASTSSGTYEQYF; CDR3 DNA: TGTGCCAGCACTTCTAGCGGTACCTACGAGCAGTACTTC
V gene: TRBV7-3; clone size: few; J gene: TRBJ1-1; D gene: .; CDR3 protein: CASSLSLNTEAFF; CDR3 DNA: TGTGCCAGCAGCTTATCGCTTAACACTGAAGCTTTCTTT
V gene: TRBV6-4; clone size: .; J gene: TRBJ1-5; D gene: .; CDR3 protein: CASSRARGNQPQHF; CDR3 DNA: TGTGCCAGCAGTAGGGCAAGGGGGAACCAGCCCCAGCATTTT
V gene: TRBV12-3/TRBV12-4; clone size: .; J gene: TRBJ1-2; D gene: .; CDR3 protein: CASSLGGSNYGYTF; CDR3 DNA: TGTGCCAGCAGTTTGGGCGGGAGTAACTATGGCTACACCTTC
V gene: TRBV24-1; clone size: many; J gene: TRBJ2-7; D gene: .; CDR3 protein: CATSDTTAYEQYF; CDR3 DNA: TGTGCCACCAGTGACACGACCGCGTACGAGCAGTACTTC
V gene: TRBV29-1; clone size: .; J gene: TRBJ1-1; D gene: .; CDR3 protein: CSVSGDGSGNTEAFF; CDR3 DNA: TGCAGCGTCAGCGGGGACGGGAGCGGGAACACTGAAGCTTTCTTT
V gene: TRBV5-1; clone size: many; J gene: TRBJ1-1; D gene: TRBD1; CDR3 protein: CASSVSGTGNTEAFF; CDR3 DNA: TGCGCCAGCAGCGTATCCGGGACAGGGAACACTGAAGCTTTCTTT